This entry lists 9 T cell receptor beta chains sequenced from one sample in a study of shared clonotypes between healthy human individuals. TCRdb's copy holds only in-frame clones and misses some; the assay was immunoSEQ multiplex PCR. The sample shows roughly 1,100,000 clones, about 75% of them seen only once. The sample comprised memory CD4+ T cells sorted from blood. Subset indicated: CD45RA-negative fraction. These receptors all come from a man aged 18 to 35 in good health.

The chain links TRBV7-2 to TRBJ2-7; TRBD1 might be the D (6 bases). Germline assignment: CDR1 SGHTA and CDR2 FQGNSA. This CDR3 region has 13 residues. V was trimmed by 8 bases and J by 3 bases, leaving 14 bases between them. In DNA form, the CDR3 reads TGTGCCAGCGGGGGTTCACAGGGCTACGAGCAGTACTTC. It is translated as CASGGSQGYEQYF.

J is TRBJ1-4 and V is TRBV6-1, with D possibly being TRBD1 (5 bases). This CDR3 region has 15 residues. Germline CDR1 is MNHNS and CDR2 is SASEGT. Between the trimmed V and J ends, which lost 1 base and 7 bases, there was a span of 13 bases. CDR3 sequence reads: CASSEVGRGSEKLFF. The CDR3 region has the DNA TGTGCCAGCAGTGAAGTGGGACGTGGTAGTGAAAAACTGTTTTTT.

The chain recombines TRBV5-1 with TRBJ2-3; possible D gene TRBD1, 5 bases. V was pared by 5 bases and J by 0 bases, with 13 bases between. Germline CDR1 is SGHRS and CDR2 is YFSETQ. The CDR3 is made up of 15 amino acids. The CDR3 sequence is CASRSIGASTDTQYF. CDR3 DNA sequence: TGCGCCAGCAGAAGTATAGGGGCTAGCACAGATACGCAGTATTTT. Drawing the rest from reference TRBV5-1 and TRBJ2-3, the complete variable domain is KAGVTQTPRYLIKTRGQQVTLSCSPISGHRSVSWYQQTPGQGLQFLFEYFSETQRNKGNFPGRFSGRQFSNSRSEMNVSTLELGDSALYLCASRSIGASTDTQYFGPGTRLTVL.

The chain combines TRBV5-5 with TRBJ1-2; D not certain. The V and J ends lost 0 bases and 4 bases respectively, with 10 bases between them. Germline V gene data show CDR1 as SGHKS and CDR2 as YYEKEE (reference sequence). CDR3 size: 14 residues. The chain's CDR3 is CASSLEGWGYGYTF. CDR3 in DNA: TGTGCCAGCAGCTTGGAGGGCTGGGGCTATGGCTACACCTTC.

This chain connects TRBV19 to TRBJ1-6; 8 nucleotides agree with TRBD1. Germline loops: CDR1 LNHDA, CDR2 SQIVND (reference sequence). The CDR3 has 16 residues. Trimming removed 8 bases from V and 5 bases from J; junction bases left unmatched: 11. The DNA for the CDR3 is TGTGCCAGTCGGTACGGCAGGGGGCCTGATAATTCACCCCTCCACTTT. Protein: CASRYGRGPDNSPLHF. Filled out from reference TRBV19 and TRBJ1-6, the complete variable domain reads DGGITQSPKYLFRKEGQNVTLSCEQNLNHDAMYWYRQDPGQGLRLIYYSQIVNDFQKGDIAEGYSVSREKKESFPLTVTSAQKNPTAFYLCASRYGRGPDNSPLHFGNGTRLTVT.

This clone appeared many times. The chain combines TRBV2 with TRBJ1-1; no reliable D call. Germline values: CDR1 SNHLY, CDR2 FYNNEI. V lost 1 base to trimming and J lost 1 base, with 10 bases between them. The CDR3 spans 15 residues. CDR3 sequence: CASSEGGRRNTEAFF. The CDR3 bases are TGTGCCAGCAGTGAAGGTGGCAGACGGAACACTGAAGCTTTCTTT.

The table lists this clone with a few counts. V gene TRBV18 combines with J gene TRBJ1-5; 7 positions match TRBD1. The J segment lost 0 bases and the V segment lost 2 bases, leaving 4 bases of the junction unmatched. The CDR3 consists of 16 residues. Germline CDR1 reads KGHSH; CDR2 reads LQKENI. The CDR3 here is CASSPAGTASNQPQHF. In nucleotides, the CDR3 is TGTGCCAGCTCACCAGCTGGGACAGCTAGCAATCAGCCCCAGCATTTT.

The rearrangement links TRBV18 to TRBJ2-2; a possible D gene is TRBD2 (5 bases). Trimming removed 6 bases from V and 6 bases from J, with 14 bases in between. Germline CDR1 KGHSH, CDR2 LQKENI. The CDR3 has 14 amino acids. The CDR3 reads CASSVGDLAGELFF. The CDR3 DNA reads TGTGCCAGCTCGGTGGGAGATTTGGCCGGGGAGCTGTTTTTT.

The J gene is TRBJ1-3, the V gene TRBV15; no reliable D call. The V gene lost 1 base and the J gene lost 0 bases, with 7 bases spanning the gap. Germline CDR1 reads LNHNV; CDR2 reads YYDKDF (reference sequence). The length of the CDR3 is 15 residues. The CDR3 nucleotides are TGTGCCACCAGCAGAGGCCAGTACTCTGGAAACACCATATATTTT. Amino acid sequence: CATSRGQYSGNTIYF.